This T cell receptor beta chain was identified during a study of blood T cell repertoires in COVID-19. In the study overall: Acute and convalescent COVID-19 specimens originated in the United States, Italy and Spain.

Cohort assignment relied on participant-reported clinical history. Germline V gives CDR1 LNHDA, CDR2 SQIVND (reference sequence). The V and J ends lost 3 bases and 3 bases respectively, with 7 bases between them. This CDR3 region has 13 residues. Data came from immunoSEQ multiplex PCR; TCRdb stores just in-frame clones and leaves some out. The sample includes 280,000 or so clones, over 75% of them seen just once. This rearrangement joins TRBV19 to TRBJ2-3; D is unresolved. The sequencing input was PBMCs or T cells enriched from blood (not recorded which). The TCR was taken from a man in his thirties or forties who had recovered from COVID-19. CDR3 DNA sequence: TGTGCCAGTAGTATGTTAGAGACAGATACGCAGTATTTT. This encodes CASSMLETDTQYF.